This entry features one TCR beta chain sequence. Its ends do not fully match the called genes, so a read error is possible. This specimen belongs to a study of blood T cell repertoires in COVID-19. On the study more broadly: Samples representing acute and convalescent COVID-19 were sourced from the United States, Italy and Spain. PBMCs, B-cell-depleted T cells, or T cells were the source of the cDNA or gDNA that made up the material.

Original methodology: It was from reference gene primer amplification that nucleated cell counts were estimated. Sequencing used immunoSEQ multiplex PCR; TCRdb keeps in-frame clones, though not all of them. The DNA was the basis for D and trimming; V, J and clone size are from that table. The sample yields some 46,000 clones, around 87% seen once. Looked up from germline, CDR1 is SGHTS and CDR2 is YDEGEE. The CDR3 has 15 amino acids. This chain links TRBV5-8 with TRBJ2-3, with 9 positions matching TRBD1. This clonotype was sampled from a human donor in a cohort sampled during active COVID-19. Sequenced input: peripheral blood. The CDR3 loop reads CASSLGGQGGDTQYF. CDR3 in DNA: TGTGCCAGCAGTTTGGGGGGACAGGGCGGAGATACGCAGTATTTT.